Sequencing of this TCR beta chain was carried out in a study of T cell responses to AZD1222 COVID-19 vaccine. The analysis combined second doses at about 4 or about 12 weeks. The germline CDR1 and CDR2 sequences are SNHLY and FYNNEI. V lost 6 bases, J lost 4 bases, and 12 bases lay in between. This CDR3 has 13 residues. Some clones are missing from TCRdb's copy, which holds only in-frame ones; the method was immunoSEQ multiplex PCR. Of around 120,000 clones listed, roughly 91% were seen once; the top ten hold about 5%. The origin of this receptor is an adult who received the AZD1222 COVID-19 vaccine. The chain uses TRBV2 and TRBJ1-2; D may be TRBD1 (5 bases). The sample in question was peripheral blood, obtained 28 days after the second AZD1222 dose. The DNA of the CDR3 is TGTGCCAGCAGGGGAGGACACTTCTATGGCTACACCTTC. Residues: CASRGGHFYGYTF. Full variable domain (outside the CDR3, taken from reference TRBV2 and TRBJ1-2): EPEVTQTPSHQVTQMGQEVILRCVPISNHLYFYWYRQILGQKVEFLVSFYNNEISEKSEIFDDQFSVERPDGSNFTLKIRSTKLEDSAMYFCASRGGHFYGYTFGSGTRLTVV.